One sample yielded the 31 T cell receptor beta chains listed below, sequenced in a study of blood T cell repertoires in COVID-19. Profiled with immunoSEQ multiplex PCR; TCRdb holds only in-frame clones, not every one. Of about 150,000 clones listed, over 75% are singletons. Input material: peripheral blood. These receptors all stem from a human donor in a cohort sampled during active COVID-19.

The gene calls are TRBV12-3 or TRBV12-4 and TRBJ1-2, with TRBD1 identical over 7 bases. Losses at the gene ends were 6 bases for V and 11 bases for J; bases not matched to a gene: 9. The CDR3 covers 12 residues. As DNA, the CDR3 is TGTGCCAGCAGGCCGACAGGGATTAGATACACCTTC. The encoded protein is CASRPTGIRYTF.

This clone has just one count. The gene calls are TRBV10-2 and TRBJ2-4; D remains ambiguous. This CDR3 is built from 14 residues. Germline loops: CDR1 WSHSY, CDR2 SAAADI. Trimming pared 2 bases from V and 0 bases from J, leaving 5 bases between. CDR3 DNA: TGCGCCAGCAGTGAGAAACTAGCCAAAAACATTCAGTACTTC. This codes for CASSEKLAKNIQYF.

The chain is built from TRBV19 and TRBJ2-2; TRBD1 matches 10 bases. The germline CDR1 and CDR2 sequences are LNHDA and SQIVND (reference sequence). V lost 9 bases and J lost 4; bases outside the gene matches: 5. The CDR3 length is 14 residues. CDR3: CASSGTGATGELFF. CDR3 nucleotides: TGTGCCAGCTCCGGGACAGGGGCCACCGGGGAGCTGTTTTTT.

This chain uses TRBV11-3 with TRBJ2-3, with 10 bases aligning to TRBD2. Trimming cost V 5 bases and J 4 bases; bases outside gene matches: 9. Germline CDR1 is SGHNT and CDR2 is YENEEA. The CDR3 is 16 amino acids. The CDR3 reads CASSQGLAGAADTQYF. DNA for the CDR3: TGTGCCAGCAGCCAGGGGCTAGCGGGAGCGGCAGATACGCAGTATTTT.

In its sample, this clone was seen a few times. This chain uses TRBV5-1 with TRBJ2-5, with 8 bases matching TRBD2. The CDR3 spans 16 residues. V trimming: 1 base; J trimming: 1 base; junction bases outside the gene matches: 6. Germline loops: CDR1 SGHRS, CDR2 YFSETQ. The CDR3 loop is CASSLFGTSGQETQYF. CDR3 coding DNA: TGCGCCAGCAGCTTGTTCGGGACTAGTGGCCAAGAGACCCAGTACTTC.

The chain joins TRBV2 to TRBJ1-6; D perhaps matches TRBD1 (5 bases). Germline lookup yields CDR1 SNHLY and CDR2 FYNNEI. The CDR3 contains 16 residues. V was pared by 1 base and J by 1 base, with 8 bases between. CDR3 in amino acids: CASSEVGGSYNSPLHF. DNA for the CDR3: TGTGCCAGCAGTGAAGTCGGGGGGTCCTATAATTCACCCCTCCACTTT.

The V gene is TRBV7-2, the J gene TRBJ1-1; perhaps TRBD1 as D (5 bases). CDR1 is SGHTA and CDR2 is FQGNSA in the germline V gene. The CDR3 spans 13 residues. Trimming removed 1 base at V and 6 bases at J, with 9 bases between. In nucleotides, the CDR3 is TGTGCCAGCAGCTTAGGTAGGGGCTCTGAAGCTTTCTTT. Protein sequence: CASSLGRGSEAFF.

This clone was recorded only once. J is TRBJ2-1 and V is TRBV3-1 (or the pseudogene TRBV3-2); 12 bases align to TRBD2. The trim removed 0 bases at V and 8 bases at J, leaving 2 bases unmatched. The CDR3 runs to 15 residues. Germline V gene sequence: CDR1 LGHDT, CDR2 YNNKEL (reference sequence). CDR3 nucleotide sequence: TGTGCCAGCAGCCAAGACGCTAGCGGGAGGGATGAGCAGTTCTTC. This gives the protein CASSQDASGRDEQFF.

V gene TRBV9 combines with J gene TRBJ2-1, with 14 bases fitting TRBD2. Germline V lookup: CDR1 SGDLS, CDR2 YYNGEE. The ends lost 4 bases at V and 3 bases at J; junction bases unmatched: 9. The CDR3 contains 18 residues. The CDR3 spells CASSTRLAGGPFYNEQFF. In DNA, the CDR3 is TGTGCCAGCAGCACCCGACTAGCGGGAGGGCCTTTCTACAATGAGCAGTTCTTC.

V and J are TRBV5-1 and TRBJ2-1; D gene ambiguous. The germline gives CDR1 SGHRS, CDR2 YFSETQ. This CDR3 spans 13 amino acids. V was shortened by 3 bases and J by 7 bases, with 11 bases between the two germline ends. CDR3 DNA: TGCGCCAGCAGCTCGGCCAGGTCGAATGAGCAGTTCTTC. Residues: CASSSARSNEQFF.

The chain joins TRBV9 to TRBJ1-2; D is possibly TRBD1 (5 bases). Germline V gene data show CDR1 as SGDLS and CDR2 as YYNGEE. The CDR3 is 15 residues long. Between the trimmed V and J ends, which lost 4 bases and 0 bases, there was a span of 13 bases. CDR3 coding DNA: TGTGCCAGCAGCACGTCAGGGAATACTAACTATGGCTACACCTTC. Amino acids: CASSTSGNTNYGYTF.

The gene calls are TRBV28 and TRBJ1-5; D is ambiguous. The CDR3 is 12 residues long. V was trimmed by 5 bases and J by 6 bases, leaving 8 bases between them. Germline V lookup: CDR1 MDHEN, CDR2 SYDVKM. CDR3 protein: CASSVPVQPQHF. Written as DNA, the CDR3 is TGTGCCAGCAGTGTCCCGGTTCAGCCCCAGCATTTT.

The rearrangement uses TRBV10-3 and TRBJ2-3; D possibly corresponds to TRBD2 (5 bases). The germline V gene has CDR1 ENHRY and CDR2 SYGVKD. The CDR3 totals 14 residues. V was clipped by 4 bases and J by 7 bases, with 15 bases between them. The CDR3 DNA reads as TGTGCCATCAGTGCCCTACTAGATCCGAATACGCAGTATTTT. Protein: CAISALLDPNTQYF.

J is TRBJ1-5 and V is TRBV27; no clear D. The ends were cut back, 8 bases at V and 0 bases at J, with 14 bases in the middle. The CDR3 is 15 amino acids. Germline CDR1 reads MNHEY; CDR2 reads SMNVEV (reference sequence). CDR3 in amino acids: CASGITGFSNQPQHF. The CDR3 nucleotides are TGTGCCAGCGGAATTACGGGGTTTAGCAATCAGCCCCAGCATTTT.

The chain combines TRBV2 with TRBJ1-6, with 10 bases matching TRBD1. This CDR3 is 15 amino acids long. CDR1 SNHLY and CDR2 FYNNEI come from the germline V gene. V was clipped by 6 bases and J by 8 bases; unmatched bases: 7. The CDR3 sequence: CASSIRQGADSPLHF. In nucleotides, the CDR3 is TGTGCCAGCAGCATTAGACAGGGGGCGGATTCACCCCTCCACTTT.

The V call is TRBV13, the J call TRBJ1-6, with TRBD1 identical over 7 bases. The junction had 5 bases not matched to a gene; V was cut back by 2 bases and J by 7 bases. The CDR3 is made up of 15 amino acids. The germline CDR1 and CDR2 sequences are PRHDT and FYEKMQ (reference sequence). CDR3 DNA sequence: TGTGCCAGCAGCTTATGGGACAGAAACAATTCACCCCTCCACTTT. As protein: CASSLWDRNNSPLHF.

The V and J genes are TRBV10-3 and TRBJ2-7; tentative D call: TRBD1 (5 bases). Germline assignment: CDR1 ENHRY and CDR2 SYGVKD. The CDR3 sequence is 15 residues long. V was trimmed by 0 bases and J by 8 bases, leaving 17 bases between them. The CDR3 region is CAISESGVRRNQQYF. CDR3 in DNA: TGTGCCATCAGTGAGTCAGGGGTTCGCCGGAACCAGCAGTACTTC.

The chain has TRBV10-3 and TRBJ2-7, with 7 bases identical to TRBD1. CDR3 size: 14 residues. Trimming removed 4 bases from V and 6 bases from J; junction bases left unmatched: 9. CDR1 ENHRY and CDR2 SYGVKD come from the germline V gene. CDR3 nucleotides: TGTGCCATCAGTGGGCAGACAGGGATCAGCGAGCAGTACTTC. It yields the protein CAISGQTGISEQYF.

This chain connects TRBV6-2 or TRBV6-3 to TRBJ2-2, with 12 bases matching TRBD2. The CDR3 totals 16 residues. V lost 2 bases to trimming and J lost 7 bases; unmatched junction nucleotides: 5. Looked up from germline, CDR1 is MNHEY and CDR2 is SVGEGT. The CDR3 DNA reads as TGTGCCAGCAGTTACGCTAGCGGGGGGGCTGGCGGGGAGCTGTTTTTT. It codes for CASSYASGGAGGELFF.

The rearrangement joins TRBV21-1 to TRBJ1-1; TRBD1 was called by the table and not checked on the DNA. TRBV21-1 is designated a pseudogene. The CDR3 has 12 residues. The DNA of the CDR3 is TGTGCCAGCCACAGGGGGAGGACTGAAGCTTTCTTT. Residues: CASHRGRTEAFF.

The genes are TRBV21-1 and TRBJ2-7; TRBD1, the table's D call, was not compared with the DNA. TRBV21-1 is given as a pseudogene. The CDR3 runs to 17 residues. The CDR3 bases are TGTGCCAGCAGCGTTCGACCGGGACACATCTTACCCTACGAGCAGTACGTC. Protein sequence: CASSVRPGHILPYEQYV.

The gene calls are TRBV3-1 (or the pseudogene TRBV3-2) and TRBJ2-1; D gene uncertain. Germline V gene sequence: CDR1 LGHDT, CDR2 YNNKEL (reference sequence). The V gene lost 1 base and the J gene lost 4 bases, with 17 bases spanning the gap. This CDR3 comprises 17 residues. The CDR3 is CASSQGLPLGEYNEQFF. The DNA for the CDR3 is TGTGCCAGCAGCCAAGGACTTCCCCTCGGAGAATACAATGAGCAGTTCTTC.

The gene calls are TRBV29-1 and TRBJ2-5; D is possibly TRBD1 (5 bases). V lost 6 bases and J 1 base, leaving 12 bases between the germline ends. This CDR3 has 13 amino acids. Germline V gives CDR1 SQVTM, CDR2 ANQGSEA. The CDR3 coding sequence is TGCAGCGTCAATACAGGCACCCAAGAGACCCAGTACTTC. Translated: CSVNTGTQETQYF.

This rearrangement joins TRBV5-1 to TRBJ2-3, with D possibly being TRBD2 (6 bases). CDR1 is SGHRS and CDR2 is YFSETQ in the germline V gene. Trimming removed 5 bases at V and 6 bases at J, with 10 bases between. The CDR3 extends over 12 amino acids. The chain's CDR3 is CASRRLGDTQYF. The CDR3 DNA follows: TGCGCCAGCAGACGACTAGGGGATACGCAGTATTTT. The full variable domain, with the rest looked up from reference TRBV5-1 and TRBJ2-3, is KAGVTQTPRYLIKTRGQQVTLSCSPISGHRSVSWYQQTPGQGLQFLFEYFSETQRNKGNFPGRFSGRQFSNSRSEMNVSTLELGDSALYLCASRRLGDTQYFGPGTRLTVL.

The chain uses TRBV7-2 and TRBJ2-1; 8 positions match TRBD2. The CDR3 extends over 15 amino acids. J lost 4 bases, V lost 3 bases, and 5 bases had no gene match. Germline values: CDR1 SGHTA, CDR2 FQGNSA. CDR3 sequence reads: CASSFSSSGYNEQFF. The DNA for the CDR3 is TGTGCCAGCAGCTTCTCGTCTAGCGGGTACAATGAGCAGTTCTTC.

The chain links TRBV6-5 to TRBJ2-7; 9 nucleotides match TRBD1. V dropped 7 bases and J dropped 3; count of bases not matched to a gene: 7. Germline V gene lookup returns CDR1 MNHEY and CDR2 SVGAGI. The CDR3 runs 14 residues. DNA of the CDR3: TGTGCCAGCACCGGGGACAGGGCGGGCTACGAGCAGTACTTC. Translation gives CASTGDRAGYEQYF.

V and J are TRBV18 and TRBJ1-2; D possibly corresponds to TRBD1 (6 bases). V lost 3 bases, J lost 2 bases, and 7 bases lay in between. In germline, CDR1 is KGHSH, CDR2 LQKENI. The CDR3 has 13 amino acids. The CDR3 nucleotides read TGTGCCAGCTCACCGGACAGAAACTATGGCTACACCTTC. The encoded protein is CASSPDRNYGYTF.

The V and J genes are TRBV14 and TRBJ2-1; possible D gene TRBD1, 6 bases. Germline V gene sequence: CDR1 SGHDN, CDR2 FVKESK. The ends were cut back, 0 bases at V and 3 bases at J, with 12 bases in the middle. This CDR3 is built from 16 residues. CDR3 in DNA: TGTGCCAGCAGCCAAGATGAGACAGGTTTCTACAATGAGCAGTTCTTC. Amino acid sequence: CASSQDETGFYNEQFF.

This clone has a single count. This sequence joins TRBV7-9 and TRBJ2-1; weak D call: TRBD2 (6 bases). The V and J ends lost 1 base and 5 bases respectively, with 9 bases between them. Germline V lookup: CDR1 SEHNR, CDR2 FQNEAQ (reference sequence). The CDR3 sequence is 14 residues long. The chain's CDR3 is CASSLGGTNNEQFF. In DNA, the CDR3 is TGTGCCAGCAGCTTAGGCGGGACGAACAATGAGCAGTTCTTC.

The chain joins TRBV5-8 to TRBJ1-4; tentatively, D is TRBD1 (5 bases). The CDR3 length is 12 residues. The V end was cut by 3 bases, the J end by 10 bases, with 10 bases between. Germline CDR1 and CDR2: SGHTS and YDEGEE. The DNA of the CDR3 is TGTGCCAGCAGCTCGGGACTGGGAAAACTGTTTTTT. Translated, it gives CASSSGLGKLFF.

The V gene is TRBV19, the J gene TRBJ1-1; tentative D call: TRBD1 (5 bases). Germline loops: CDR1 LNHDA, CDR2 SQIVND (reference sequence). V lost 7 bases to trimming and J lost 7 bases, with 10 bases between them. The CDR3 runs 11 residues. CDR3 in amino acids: CASTPGGEAFF. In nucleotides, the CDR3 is TGTGCCAGTACCCCCGGGGGTGAAGCTTTCTTT.